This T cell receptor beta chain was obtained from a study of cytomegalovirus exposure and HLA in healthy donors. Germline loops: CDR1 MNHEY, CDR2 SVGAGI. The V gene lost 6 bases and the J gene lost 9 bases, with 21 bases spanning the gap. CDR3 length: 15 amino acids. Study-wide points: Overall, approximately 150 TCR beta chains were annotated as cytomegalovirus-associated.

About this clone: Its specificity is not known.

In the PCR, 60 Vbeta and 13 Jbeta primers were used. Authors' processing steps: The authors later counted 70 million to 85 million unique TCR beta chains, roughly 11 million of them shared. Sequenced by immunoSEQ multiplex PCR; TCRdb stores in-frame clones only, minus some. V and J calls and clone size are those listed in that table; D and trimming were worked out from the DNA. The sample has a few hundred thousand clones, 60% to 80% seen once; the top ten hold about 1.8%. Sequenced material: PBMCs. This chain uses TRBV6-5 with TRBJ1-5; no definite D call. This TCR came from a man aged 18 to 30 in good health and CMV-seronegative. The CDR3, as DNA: TGTGCCAGCAGCCAACCTAACCCGAATACTGGGCCCCAGCATTTT. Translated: CASSQPNPNTGPQHF.